This T cell receptor beta chain stems from a study of blood T cells in healthy people across ages. This clonotype was detected a few times. CDR1 is SGHRS and CDR2 is YFSETQ in the germline V gene. The J segment lost 0 bases and the V segment lost 5 bases, leaving 18 bases of the junction unmatched. The CDR3 sequence is 21 residues long. Next came a second PCR, run for about 6 to 12 cycles, which used a sample-barcoded 5' primer along with a J-beta primer mix. A single record per CDR3 protein comes from TCRdb applying MiXCR to the 5' RACE reads. The sample consists of approximately 690,000 distinct CDR3 sequences, approximately 40% of them appearing once.

The genes are TRBV5-1 and TRBJ2-6; 9 bases are a match to TRBD1. The sequencing input was blood. This sequence was found in a man aged 80 or over in good health. CDR3 nucleotide sequence: TGCGCCAGCAGTCACACTAGTAAACTACAGGGGGCCGGCTCTGGGGCCAACGTCCTGACTTTC. Amino acid sequence: CASSHTSKLQGAGSGANVLTF.